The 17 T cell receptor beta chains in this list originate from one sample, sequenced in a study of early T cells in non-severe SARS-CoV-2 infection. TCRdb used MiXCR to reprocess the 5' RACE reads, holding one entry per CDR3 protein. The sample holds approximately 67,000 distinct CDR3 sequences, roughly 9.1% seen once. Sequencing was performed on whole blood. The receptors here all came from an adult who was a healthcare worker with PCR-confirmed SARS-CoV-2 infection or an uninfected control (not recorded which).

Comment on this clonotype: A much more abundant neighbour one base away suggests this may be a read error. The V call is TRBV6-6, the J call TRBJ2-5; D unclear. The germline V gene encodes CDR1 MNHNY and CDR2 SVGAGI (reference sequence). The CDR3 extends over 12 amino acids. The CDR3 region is CTSSYPPETQYF. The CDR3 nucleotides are TGTACCAGCAGTTACCCTCCGGAGACCCAGTACTTC.

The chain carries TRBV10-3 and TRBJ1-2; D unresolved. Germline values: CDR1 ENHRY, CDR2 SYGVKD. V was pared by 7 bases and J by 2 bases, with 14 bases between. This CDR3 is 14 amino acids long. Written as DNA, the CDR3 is TGTGCCATCACAGACAAGGGAGGGAACTATGGCTACACCTTC. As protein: CAITDKGGNYGYTF.

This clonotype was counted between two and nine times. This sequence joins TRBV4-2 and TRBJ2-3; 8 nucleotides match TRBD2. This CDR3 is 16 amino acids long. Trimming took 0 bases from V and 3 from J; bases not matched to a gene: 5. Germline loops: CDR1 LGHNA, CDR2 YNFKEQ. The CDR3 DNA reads TGTGCCAGCAGCCAAGACCCTAGCGGGCTAACAGATACGCAGTATTTT. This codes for CASSQDPSGLTDTQYF.

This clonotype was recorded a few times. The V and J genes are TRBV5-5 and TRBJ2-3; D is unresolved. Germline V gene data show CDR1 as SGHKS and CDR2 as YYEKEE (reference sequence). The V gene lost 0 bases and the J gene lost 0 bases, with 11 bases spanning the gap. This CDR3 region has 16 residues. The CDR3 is CASSLDGVSSTDTQYF. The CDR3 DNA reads TGTGCCAGCAGCTTGGACGGAGTCTCCAGCACAGATACGCAGTATTTT. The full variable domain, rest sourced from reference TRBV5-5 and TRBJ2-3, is DAGVTQSPTHLIKTRGQQVTLRCSPISGHKSVSWYQQVLGQGPQFIFQYYEKEERGRGNFPDRFSARQFPNYSSELNVNALLLGDSALYLCASSLDGVSSTDTQYFGPGTRLTVL.

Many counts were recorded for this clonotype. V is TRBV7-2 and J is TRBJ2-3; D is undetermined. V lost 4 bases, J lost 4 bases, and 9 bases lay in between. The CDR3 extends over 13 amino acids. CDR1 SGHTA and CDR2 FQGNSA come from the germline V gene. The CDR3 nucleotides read TGTGCCAGCAGCTGGGGTCGGGCAGATACGCAGTATTTT. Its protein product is CASSWGRADTQYF. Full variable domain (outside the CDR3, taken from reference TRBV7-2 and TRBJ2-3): GAGVSQSPSNKVTEKGKDVELRCDPISGHTALYWYRQSLGQGLEFLIYFQGNSAPDKSGLPSDRFSAERTGGSVSTLTIQRTQQEDSAVYLCASSWGRADTQYFGPGTRLTVL.

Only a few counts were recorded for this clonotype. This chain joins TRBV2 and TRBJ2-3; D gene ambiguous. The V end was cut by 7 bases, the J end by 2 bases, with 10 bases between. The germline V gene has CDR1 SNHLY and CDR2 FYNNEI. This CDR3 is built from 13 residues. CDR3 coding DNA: TGTGCCAGCAACCGGGCCACCACAGATACGCAGTATTTT. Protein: CASNRATTDTQYF.

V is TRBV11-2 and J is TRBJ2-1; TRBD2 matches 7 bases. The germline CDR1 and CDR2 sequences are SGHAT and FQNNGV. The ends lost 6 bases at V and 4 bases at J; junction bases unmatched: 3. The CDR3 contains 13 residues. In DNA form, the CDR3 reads TGTGCCAGCAGGAGAGCGGGATACAATGAGCAGTTCTTC. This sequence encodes CASRRAGYNEQFF.

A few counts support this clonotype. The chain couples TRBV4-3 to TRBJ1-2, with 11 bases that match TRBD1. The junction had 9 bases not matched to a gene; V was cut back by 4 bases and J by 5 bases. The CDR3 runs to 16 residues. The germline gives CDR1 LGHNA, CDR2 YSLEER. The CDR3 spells CASSLRSGQGAYGYTF. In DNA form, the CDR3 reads TGCGCCAGCAGCCTTCGCTCTGGACAGGGGGCATATGGCTACACCTTC.

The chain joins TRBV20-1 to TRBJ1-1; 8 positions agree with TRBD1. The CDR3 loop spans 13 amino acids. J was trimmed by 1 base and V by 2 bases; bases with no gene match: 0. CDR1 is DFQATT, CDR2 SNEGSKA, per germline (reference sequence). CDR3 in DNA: TGCAGTGCTAGACAGGGGGCGAACACTGAAGCTTTCTTT. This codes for CSARQGANTEAFF.

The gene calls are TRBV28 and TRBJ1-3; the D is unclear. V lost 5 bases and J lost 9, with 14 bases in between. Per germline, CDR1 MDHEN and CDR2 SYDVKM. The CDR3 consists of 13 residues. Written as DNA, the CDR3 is TGTGCCAGCAGTCCTATAGGCACTCGCACCATATATTTT. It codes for CASSPIGTRTIYF.

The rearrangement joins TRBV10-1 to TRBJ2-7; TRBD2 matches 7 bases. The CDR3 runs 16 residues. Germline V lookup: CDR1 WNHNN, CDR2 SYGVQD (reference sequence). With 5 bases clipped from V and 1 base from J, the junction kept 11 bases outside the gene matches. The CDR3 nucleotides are TGCGCCAGCAGTTCCACTAGCCCGGGGGGATCCTACGAGCAGTACTTC. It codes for CASSSTSPGGSYEQYF.

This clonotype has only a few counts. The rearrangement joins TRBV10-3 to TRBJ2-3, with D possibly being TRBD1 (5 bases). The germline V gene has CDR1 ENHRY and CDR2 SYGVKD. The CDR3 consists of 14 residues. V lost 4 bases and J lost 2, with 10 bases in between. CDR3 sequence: CAISVDRVTDTQYF. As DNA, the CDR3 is TGTGCCATCAGTGTAGACAGAGTCACAGATACGCAGTATTTT.

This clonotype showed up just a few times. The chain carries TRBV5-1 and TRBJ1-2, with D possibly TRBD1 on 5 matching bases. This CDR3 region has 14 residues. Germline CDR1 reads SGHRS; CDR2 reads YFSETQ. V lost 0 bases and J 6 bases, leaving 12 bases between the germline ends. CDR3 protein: CASSLEGIPHGYTF. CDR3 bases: TGCGCCAGCAGCTTGGAGGGGATCCCACATGGCTACACCTTC.

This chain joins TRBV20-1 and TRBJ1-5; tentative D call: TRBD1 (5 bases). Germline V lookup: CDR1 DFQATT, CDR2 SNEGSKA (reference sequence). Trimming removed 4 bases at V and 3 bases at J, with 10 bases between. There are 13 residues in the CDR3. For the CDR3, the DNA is TGCAGTGCTATCAGGGACCACAATCAGCCCCAGCATTTT. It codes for CSAIRDHNQPQHF.

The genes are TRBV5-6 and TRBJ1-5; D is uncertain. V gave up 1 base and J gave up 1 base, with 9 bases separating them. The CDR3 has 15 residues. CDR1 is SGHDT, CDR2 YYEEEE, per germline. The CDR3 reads CASSLYGISNQPQHF. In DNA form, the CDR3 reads TGTGCCAGCAGCTTGTACGGGATCAGCAATCAGCCCCAGCATTTT.

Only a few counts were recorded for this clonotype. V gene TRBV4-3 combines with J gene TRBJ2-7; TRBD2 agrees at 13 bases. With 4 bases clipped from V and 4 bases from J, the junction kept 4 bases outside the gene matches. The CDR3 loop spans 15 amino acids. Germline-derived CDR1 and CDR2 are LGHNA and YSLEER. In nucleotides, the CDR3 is TGCGCCAGCAGCCGAGGACTAGCGGGAGAATACGAGCAGTACTTC. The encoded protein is CASSRGLAGEYEQYF.

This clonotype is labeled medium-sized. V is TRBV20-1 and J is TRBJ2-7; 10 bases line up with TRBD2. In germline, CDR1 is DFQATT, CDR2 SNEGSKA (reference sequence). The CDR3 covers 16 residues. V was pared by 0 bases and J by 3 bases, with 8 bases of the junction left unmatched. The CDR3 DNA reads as TGCAGTGCTAGAGATAATCTAGCGGGAGATCGCTACGAGCAGTACTTC. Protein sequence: CSARDNLAGDRYEQYF.